Listed here is a single TCR beta chain. No antigen is known for it. This CDR3 region has 15 residues. CDR1 and CDR2 (germline): SGHVS, FNYEAQ. V was cut by 1 base and J by 0 bases, with 8 bases left in between. PCR was performed using 60 Vbeta and 13 Jbeta primers. The data were produced by immunoSEQ multiplex PCR, yet TCRdb's version contains in-frame clones alone and is incomplete. This repertoire shows roughly 110,000 clones, roughly 73% found once; its top ten account for roughly 2.5%. This record comes from a study of cytomegalovirus exposure and HLA in healthy donors. The study's findings and limits: For presence/absence analyses, sequencing depth was assumed to be roughly uniform across donors. Later work associated over 15,000 TCR beta sequences with HLA alleles at 0.05 false discovery rate.

The receptor was derived from a man aged 35 to 55 in good health and CMV-seronegative. This rearrangement joins TRBV7-6 to TRBJ2-3; D unresolved. Material for sequencing was PBMCs. The CDR3 here is CASSLGFGSTDTQYF. The CDR3 coding sequence is TGTGCCAGCAGCTTAGGTTTCGGTAGCACAGATACGCAGTATTTT. Together with reference TRBV7-6 and TRBJ2-3, the CDR3 gives the full variable domain: GAGVSQSPRYKVTKRGQDVALRCDPISGHVSLYWYRQALGQGPEFLTYFNYEAQQDKSGLPNDRFSAERPEGSISTLTIQRTEQRDSAMYRCASSLGFGSTDTQYFGPGTRLTVL.